Below are 28 T cell receptor beta chains sequenced from a single sample in a study of siplizumab effects on memory and regulatory T cells. Only in-frame clones appear in the TCRdb table, and some are missing; sequencing was by immunoSEQ multiplex PCR. The table has around 100,000 clones, about 95% seen once. The sequenced material came from non-Treg CD4+ T cells sorted from blood. These receptors were collected from a human donor in good health.

The chain joins TRBV28 to TRBJ2-1; weak D call: TRBD1 (5 bases). Germline lookup yields CDR1 MDHEN and CDR2 SYDVKM. This CDR3 has 11 amino acids. Trimming stripped 6 bases from V and 9 bases from J, with 9 bases between. The CDR3 loop reads CASSPRGEQFF. DNA of the CDR3: TGTGCCAGCAGCCCAAGGGGTGAGCAGTTCTTC. Complete variable domain (other parts from reference TRBV28 and TRBJ2-1): DVKVTQSSRYLVKRTGEKVFLECVQDMDHENMFWYRQDPGLGLRLIYFSYDVKMKEKGDIPEGYSVSREKKERFSLILESASTNQTSMYLCASSPRGEQFFGPGTRLTVL.

J is TRBJ2-3 and V is TRBV5-5; unclear D gene. This CDR3 spans 15 amino acids. Per the germline V gene, CDR1 is SGHKS and CDR2 is YYEKEE (reference sequence). V shed 6 bases and J shed 0 bases, with 14 bases lying between them. The CDR3 sequence is CASTIISHSTDTQYF. The CDR3 bases are TGTGCCAGCACCATTATAAGTCATAGCACAGATACGCAGTATTTT.

The chain recombines TRBV5-1 with TRBJ2-3; D is unclear. The CDR3 contains 16 residues. V lost 2 bases to trimming and J lost 2 bases, with 15 bases between them. Germline V lookup: CDR1 SGHRS, CDR2 YFSETQ. CDR3 bases: TGCGCCAGCAGCTTAGAAGGGCAACAAACCACAGATACGCAGTATTTT. Its translation: CASSLEGQQTTDTQYF.

The CDR3 sequence is CATRMTGGYEQFF. As DNA, the CDR3 is TGTGCCACCCGGATGACAGGGGGGTATGAGCAGTTCTTC. The chain links TRBV19 to TRBJ2-1, with 9 bases fitting TRBD1. Trimming took 10 bases from V and 8 from J; bases not matched to a gene: 9. The germline CDR1 and CDR2 sequences are LNHDA and SQIVND (reference sequence). The CDR3 is 13 amino acids.

The rearrangement joins TRBV11-3 to TRBJ1-1; 10 nucleotides line up with TRBD1. This CDR3 is 16 amino acids long. Germline values: CDR1 SGHNT, CDR2 YENEEA. The V segment lost 2 bases and the J segment 4 bases; nucleotides outside the gene matches: 7. CDR3 nucleotide sequence: TGTGCCAGCAGCTTAAAACCGGGACAGGGGTTCACTGAAGCTTTCTTT. Translated: CASSLKPGQGFTEAFF.

This chain uses TRBV5-1 with TRBJ2-1; 11 bases fit TRBD2. The CDR3 length is 18 residues. V trimming: 2 bases; J trimming: 0 bases; junction bases outside the gene matches: 7. CDR1 is SGHRS and CDR2 is YFSETQ in the germline V gene. The CDR3 here is CASSLPTGTSGSYNEQFF. CDR3 DNA: TGCGCCAGCAGCTTACCAACCGGGACTAGCGGCTCCTACAATGAGCAGTTCTTC.

The chain carries TRBV12-5 and TRBJ2-2, with 9 nucleotides matching TRBD2. The CDR3 sequence is 16 residues long. Germline CDR1 reads LGHNT; CDR2 reads FRNRAP. With V trimmed by 6 bases and J by 5 bases, 10 bases remained unmatched. The CDR3 nucleotides are TGTGCTAGTGGCACCGTCATAGCGGGAGCAACCGGGGAGCTGTTTTTT. Translated, it gives CASGTVIAGATGELFF.

The V and J genes are TRBV27 and TRBJ1-6; 11 nucleotides line up with TRBD1. V was clipped by 10 bases and J by 6 bases; unmatched bases: 5. The CDR3 runs to 14 residues. Germline CDR1 and CDR2: MNHEY and SMNVEV (reference sequence). CDR3 DNA: TGTGCCACCAGGGACAGGGGGTTTAATTCACCCCTCCACTTT. This sequence encodes CATRDRGFNSPLHF.

The V gene is TRBV6-6, the J gene TRBJ1-1; D not resolved. Germline CDR1 and CDR2: MNHNY and SVGAGI (reference sequence). The CDR3 sequence is 12 residues long. Trimming left V 8 bases short and J 2 bases short, with 9 bases between. The CDR3 DNA follows: TGTGCCAGCGGTCGAATAAACACTGAAGCTTTCTTT. Protein product: CASGRINTEAFF.

V gene TRBV2 combines with J gene TRBJ1-5; 7 bases line up with TRBD1. Trimming took 6 bases from V and 0 from J; bases not matched to a gene: 11. The CDR3 sequence is 17 residues long. The germline gives CDR1 SNHLY, CDR2 FYNNEI. The CDR3 sequence is CASRGAGTAYSNQPQHF. CDR3 bases: TGTGCCAGCAGGGGGGCAGGGACAGCCTATAGCAATCAGCCCCAGCATTTT.

The chain combines TRBV4-1 with TRBJ1-1; possibly TRBD1 for D (5 bases). The CDR3 has 17 residues. The V end was cut by 1 base, the J end by 6 bases, with 21 bases between. Germline CDR1 is MGHRA and CDR2 is YSYEKL. The CDR3 nucleotides are TGCGCCAGCAGCCAAGTTGGGTTTGGCTCAGGGCGCGCTGAAGCTTTCTTT. Amino acids: CASSQVGFGSGRAEAFF.

This clone was seen a single time. This chain uses TRBV29-1 with TRBJ1-2; TRBD1 agrees at 7 bases. V was pared by 6 bases and J by 8 bases, with 12 bases of the junction left unmatched. The CDR3 consists of 13 residues. CDR1 is SQVTM, CDR2 ANQGSEA, per germline. Here the CDR3 reads CSVGDSGVGGYTF. The CDR3 DNA is TGCAGCGTCGGGGACAGTGGTGTAGGGGGCTACACCTTC.

The chain links TRBV13 to TRBJ2-5; 9 positions match TRBD2. CDR1 is PRHDT and CDR2 is FYEKMQ in the germline V gene (reference sequence). CDR3 length: 14 amino acids. V gave up 5 bases and J gave up 7 bases; unmatched junction bases: 8. Written as DNA, the CDR3 is TGTGCCAGCAGCCTTAATAGCGGGAGTGGGACCCAGTACTTC. This sequence encodes CASSLNSGSGTQYF.

The CDR3 nucleotides are TGCGCCAGCAGCTTCCATACTAGCGGAAAAACGAACACCGGGGAGCTGTTTTTT. Amino acid sequence: CASSFHTSGKTNTGELFF. The chain joins TRBV5-1 to TRBJ2-2, with 8 bases that match TRBD2. CDR1 is SGHRS and CDR2 is YFSETQ in the germline V gene. There are 18 residues in the CDR3. V shed 2 bases and J 0 bases; nucleotides not matched to a gene: 9.

On this clone: Relative to the germline gene, one junction end is altered; a read error may explain this. V is TRBV7-3 and J is TRBJ1-1, with a possible D match to TRBD1 (6 bases). The CDR3 contains 16 residues. Germline lookup yields CDR1 SGHTA and CDR2 FQGTGA. The CDR3 DNA reads as TGTGCCAGCAGCCTAACCTACAGGGACGGGAACACTGAAGCTTTCTTT. Translated: CASSLTYRDGNTEAFF.

The V gene is TRBV21-1, the J gene TRBJ2-5. The better agreement between TRBJ2-7 and the DNA end casts doubt on the J call. TRBV21-1 counts as a pseudogene. This CDR3 comprises 16 residues. CDR3 nucleotides: TGTGCCAGCAGCAAAGCGGGGGTAGGCAGAAACTACGAGCAGTACTTC. This sequence encodes CASSKAGVGRNYEQYF.

This chain joins TRBV5-8 and TRBJ2-3; TRBD2 aligns across 8 bases. With 5 bases clipped from V and 2 bases from J, the junction kept 10 bases outside the gene matches. Germline CDR1 is SGHTS and CDR2 is YDEGEE. This CDR3 is 16 amino acids long. CDR3 nucleotide sequence: TGTGCCAGCAGGTCCGGGACTAGAGGAAACACAGATACGCAGTATTTT. Translated, it gives CASRSGTRGNTDTQYF.

CDR3 DNA sequence: TGTGCCAGCAGTTACGGGACAGGGGATTCAGATACGCAGTATTTT. Amino acids: CASSYGTGDSDTQYF. This chain uses TRBV6-5 with TRBJ2-3; TRBD1 aligns across 10 bases. The V segment lost 2 bases and the J segment 4 bases; nucleotides outside the gene matches: 3. The CDR3 contains 15 residues. Germline CDR1 and CDR2: MNHEY and SVGAGI.

V gene TRBV6-5 combines with J gene TRBJ1-1, with unresolved D. CDR1 and CDR2 (germline): MNHEY, SVGAGI. V shed 2 bases and J shed 4 bases, with 11 bases lying between them. The CDR3 runs to 14 residues. CDR3 region: CASSYVSRGTEAFF. The CDR3 DNA reads TGTGCCAGCAGTTACGTCAGTAGAGGCACTGAAGCTTTCTTT.

The CDR3 sequence: CASRAQGAGDTEAFF. In DNA form, the CDR3 reads TGTGCCAGCAGAGCACAGGGGGCAGGTGACACTGAAGCTTTCTTT. The rearrangement joins TRBV6-5 to TRBJ1-1; 9 nucleotides match TRBD1. CDR3 size: 15 residues. Trimming took 6 bases from V and 3 from J; bases not matched to a gene: 8. Germline assignment: CDR1 MNHEY and CDR2 SVGAGI.

The chain recombines TRBV7-2 with TRBJ2-1, with 8 bases that match TRBD1. CDR1 is SGHTA, CDR2 FQGNSA, per germline. CDR3 length: 17 residues. V lost 4 bases and J lost 0; bases outside the gene matches: 8. CDR3 protein: CASSSPDRASSYNEQFF. DNA of the CDR3: TGTGCCAGCAGCTCCCCGGACAGGGCAAGCTCCTACAATGAGCAGTTCTTC.

The chain is built from TRBV5-4 and TRBJ2-1; 9 bases map to TRBD1. The germline CDR1 and CDR2 sequences are SGHNT and YYREEE (reference sequence). This CDR3 is built from 14 residues. The ends lost 4 bases at V and 7 bases at J; junction bases unmatched: 6. The CDR3 DNA reads as TGTGCCAGCAGCCCCCGGGACAGGGCGAATGAGCAGTTCTTC. This codes for CASSPRDRANEQFF.

The rearrangement links TRBV28 to TRBJ2-5; D might be TRBD2 (5 bases). The CDR3 has 12 amino acids. Germline assignment: CDR1 MDHEN and CDR2 SYDVKM. V lost 10 bases and J 4 bases, leaving 13 bases between the germline ends. CDR3 sequence (DNA): TGTGCCATTCGGAGGAGCGGAGAGACCCAGTACTTC. Protein product: CAIRRSGETQYF.

This clone showed up just a few times. The V gene is TRBV9, the J gene TRBJ1-1; 7 positions match TRBD1. Unmatched junction bases numbered 4, after V lost 5 bases and J lost 0 bases. The CDR3 extends over 14 amino acids. The germline V gene has CDR1 SGDLS and CDR2 YYNGEE. The CDR3 protein is CASSGTALNTEAFF. CDR3 coding DNA: TGTGCCAGCAGTGGGACAGCTTTGAACACTGAAGCTTTCTTT.

The rearrangement joins TRBV5-1 to TRBJ1-2; D not resolved. This CDR3 contains 13 residues. Trimming removed 5 bases from V and 3 bases from J, with 11 bases in between. CDR1 and CDR2 (germline): SGHRS, YFSETQ. The CDR3: CASRERVDYGYTF. In DNA form, the CDR3 reads TGCGCCAGCAGGGAGAGGGTAGACTATGGCTACACCTTC.

The chain links TRBV5-4 to TRBJ1-1; D unresolved. V lost 0 bases, J lost 3 bases, and 15 bases lay in between. This CDR3 is 16 amino acids long. Germline V lookup: CDR1 SGHNT, CDR2 YYREEE (reference sequence). As DNA, the CDR3 is TGTGCCAGCAGCTTGGCCCCCCATTCCGGGGACACTGAAGCTTTCTTT. This codes for CASSLAPHSGDTEAFF.

J is TRBJ1-5 and V is TRBV7-2, with 10 nucleotides matching TRBD1. This CDR3 contains 15 residues. The germline V gene has CDR1 SGHTA and CDR2 FQGNSA. With V trimmed by 2 bases and J by 7 bases, 5 bases remained unmatched. The CDR3 nucleotides read TGTGCCAGCAGCTTAATGGGGGACAGGGGCCAGCCCCAGCATTTT. It yields the protein CASSLMGDRGQPQHF.

The V and J genes are TRBV6-1 and TRBJ2-2; unclear D gene. Looked up from germline, CDR1 is MNHNS and CDR2 is SASEGT. The CDR3 consists of 15 residues. The germline V and J ends were trimmed by 6 bases and 3 bases, with 14 bases remaining between them. The CDR3 protein is CASRSTYIYTGELFF. CDR3 DNA sequence: TGTGCCAGCAGATCCACCTACATTTACACCGGGGAGCTGTTTTTT.